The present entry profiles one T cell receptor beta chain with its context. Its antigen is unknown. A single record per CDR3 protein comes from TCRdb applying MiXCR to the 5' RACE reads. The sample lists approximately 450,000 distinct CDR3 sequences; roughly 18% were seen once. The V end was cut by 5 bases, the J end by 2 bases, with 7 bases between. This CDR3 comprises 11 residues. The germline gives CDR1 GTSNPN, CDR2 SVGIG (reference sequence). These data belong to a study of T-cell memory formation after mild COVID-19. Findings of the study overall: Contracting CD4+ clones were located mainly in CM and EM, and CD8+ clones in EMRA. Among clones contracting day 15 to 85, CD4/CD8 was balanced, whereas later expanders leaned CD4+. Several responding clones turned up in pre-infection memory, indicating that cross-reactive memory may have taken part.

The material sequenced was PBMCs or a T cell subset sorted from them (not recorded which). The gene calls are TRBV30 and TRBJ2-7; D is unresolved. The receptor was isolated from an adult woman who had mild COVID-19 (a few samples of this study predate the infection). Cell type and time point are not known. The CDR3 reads CAWVTAYEQYF. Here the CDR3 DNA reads TGTGCCTGGGTGACGGCCTACGAGCAGTACTTC.